Only a few counts were recorded for the clone carrying this T cell receptor beta chain. Its antigen remains unknown. This sample is drawn from a study of beta chain features in type 1 diabetes. Every isolated RNA sample was fully reverse transcribed, so sequencing captured expressed TCRB transcripts. TCRdb keeps only in-frame clones here, not all; method: immunoSEQ multiplex PCR. Among around 150,000 clones listed, approximately 8.1% were seen once. It was via CD45RO/CCR7/CD25/CD127/CD95/CD27 that CD4+ naive, central memory, regulatory and stem cell-like memory cells were sorted. The CDR3 contains 16 residues. V shed 6 bases, J shed 0 bases, and the junction held 6 bases outside the gene matches. Germline V CDR1 and CDR2: KGHSH, LQKENI. General study results and limits: Shorter TCRB CDR3s, moderately but significantly so, marked every one of the four CD4+ subsets in Type 1 diabetes patients. More deletions and fewer insertions at VDJ junctions were seen in type 1 diabetes patients.

Source material: central memory CD4+ T cells from blood. The V and J genes are TRBV18 and TRBJ2-3; 10 nucleotides match TRBD2. The source of this sequence is a man aged 18 to 30 in good health. The CDR3 coding sequence is TGTGCCAGCTCGCACCGACTAGCGGGTAGCACAGATACGCAGTATTTT. This codes for CASSHRLAGSTDTQYF.